One and the same sample provided the 27 T cell receptor beta chains below, sequenced in a study of cytomegalovirus exposure and HLA in healthy donors (dated by TCRdb to 2017 to 2019). The library was produced with the immunoSEQ multiplex PCR assay. The multiplex PCR relied on a mix of 60 forward primers for TCR Vbeta segments and 13 reverse primers for TCR Jbeta segments. TCRdb obtained this table from immuneACCESS and retained in-frame rearrangements with V and J assigned. These tables miss some clones; where compared with another copy, unresolved V genes account for less than half of the shortfall, and the remainder is unexplained. This sample is represented by roughly 180,000 clones; about 77% of them were singletons. Of the sample, approximately 2.9% is held by the ten largest clones. Material for sequencing was PBMCs. Every receptor here comes from a female donor in good health and CMV-seronegative.

V is TRBV2 and J is TRBJ2-6; D unclear. V was clipped by 5 bases and J by 0 bases, with 5 bases between them. The CDR3 contains 14 residues. Germline V lookup: CDR1 SNHLY, CDR2 FYNNEI. CDR3 nucleotides: TGTGCCAGCAGTCCTAGCTCTGGGGCCAACGTCCTGACTTTC. As protein: CASSPSSGANVLTF.

The chain joins TRBV19 to TRBJ2-3, with TRBD1 matching 8 bases. The CDR3 length is 17 residues. The germline CDR1 and CDR2 sequences are LNHDA and SQIVND (reference sequence). The V segment lost 4 bases and the J segment 3 bases; nucleotides outside the gene matches: 12. The DNA for the CDR3 is TGTGCCAGTAGTAAACCCAGGGGGCAGATGAGTACAGATACGCAGTATTTT. The encoded protein is CASSKPRGQMSTDTQYF.

This chain uses TRBV4-1 with TRBJ2-7; 11 nucleotides match TRBD2. The germline V gene has CDR1 MGHRA and CDR2 YSYEKL. V shed 0 bases, J shed 3 bases, and the junction held 10 bases outside the gene matches. This CDR3 has 18 residues. CDR3 region: CASSQDLFGLAGGYEQYF. The CDR3 DNA reads as TGCGCCAGCAGCCAAGATCTATTTGGGCTAGCGGGGGGCTACGAGCAGTACTTC.

The rearrangement uses TRBV30 and TRBJ2-2; the D gene is possibly TRBD2 (5 bases). Germline loops: CDR1 GTSNPN, CDR2 SVGIG (reference sequence). There are 13 residues in the CDR3. V lost 2 bases and J lost 5, with 9 bases in between. CDR3 DNA sequence: TGTGCCTGGAGTCGCGGGTGGACCGGGGAGCTGTTTTTT. Protein sequence: CAWSRGWTGELFF.

Comments on this clone: The sample contains more than one DNA sequence encoding this CDR3. V and J are TRBV5-1 and TRBJ1-2; D remains ambiguous. The CDR3 loop spans 13 amino acids. The germline V and J ends were trimmed by 0 bases and 0 bases, with 3 bases remaining between them. The V gene's germline CDR1 is SGHRS and CDR2 YFSETQ. CDR3 amino acids: CASSLAANYGYTF. Here the CDR3 DNA reads TGCGCCAGCAGCTTGGCGGCTAACTATGGCTACACCTTC. The full variable domain, in which reference TRBV5-1 and TRBJ1-2 provide the parts outside the CDR3, is KAGVTQTPRYLIKTRGQQVTLSCSPISGHRSVSWYQQTPGQGLQFLFEYFSETQRNKGNFPGRFSGRQFSNSRSEMNVSTLELGDSALYLCASSLAANYGYTFGSGTRLTVV.

The chain joins TRBV7-9 to TRBJ2-7, with TRBD1 matching over 9 bases. The trim removed 4 bases at V and 3 bases at J, leaving 10 bases unmatched. The CDR3 has 16 amino acids. CDR1 is SEHNR, CDR2 FQNEAQ, per germline (reference sequence). The CDR3 loop reads CASSSYRDREVYEQYF. The CDR3 coding sequence is TGTGCCAGCAGCTCATACCGGGACAGGGAGGTCTACGAGCAGTACTTC.

The CDR3 sequence: CASSEGDRVMTGELFF. The DNA for the CDR3 is TGCGCCAGCAGTGAGGGAGACAGGGTAATGACCGGGGAGCTGTTTTTT. V is TRBV10-2 and J is TRBJ2-2, with 7 bases lining up with TRBD1. The V segment lost 2 bases and the J segment 5 bases; nucleotides outside the gene matches: 8. Per the germline V gene, CDR1 is WSHSY and CDR2 is SAAADI. This CDR3 spans 16 amino acids.

The J gene is TRBJ1-5, the V gene TRBV27, with a possible D match to TRBD1 (6 bases). V gave up 1 base and J gave up 4 bases, with 23 bases separating them. This CDR3 has 19 residues. The germline V gene has CDR1 MNHEY and CDR2 SMNVEV (reference sequence). The CDR3 DNA reads TGTGCCAGCAGTTTATATGTCTTAGAAAGGGACAAAGTAAATCAGCCCCAGCATTTT. It is translated as CASSLYVLERDKVNQPQHF.

The V call is TRBV6-6, the J call TRBJ2-4, with D possibly TRBD1 on 6 matching bases. The CDR3 has 16 amino acids. CDR1 and CDR2 from the germline V gene are MNHNY and SVGAGI (reference sequence). Trimming took off 4 bases at V and 0 bases at J, with 13 bases between the two ends. The CDR3 DNA reads as TGTGCCAGCAGTTCCCAGGGGACCCTAGCCAAAAACATTCAGTACTTC. It translates to CASSSQGTLAKNIQYF.

The V gene is TRBV5-1, the J gene TRBJ1-2; D gene uncertain. CDR1 is SGHRS, CDR2 YFSETQ, per germline. The ends were cut back, 3 bases at V and 4 bases at J, with 19 bases in the middle. CDR3 length: 16 residues. The DNA for the CDR3 is TGCGCCAGCAGCTATATGGACTTTAGGGAGTTCTATGGCTACACCTTC. Its protein is CASSYMDFREFYGYTF.

The rearrangement uses TRBV10-3 and TRBJ1-1, with TRBD1 identical over 8 bases. The CDR3 is 13 residues long. Germline CDR1 is ENHRY and CDR2 is SYGVKD. The ends lost 6 bases at V and 4 bases at J; junction bases unmatched: 4. The CDR3, as DNA: TGTGCCATCAGATCACAGGGGGGCACTGAAGCTTTCTTT. Protein: CAIRSQGGTEAFF.

This clone was counted a single time. The V call is TRBV11-2, the J call TRBJ1-3; D gene uncertain. This CDR3 region has 15 residues. V was clipped by 4 bases and J by 4 bases, with 14 bases between them. Germline CDR1 SGHAT, CDR2 FQNNGV. DNA of the CDR3: TGTGCCAGCAGCTCCCTGGGGTCGGGGGGAAACACCATATATTTT. Protein product: CASSSLGSGGNTIYF.

The chain employs TRBV4-1 and TRBJ2-7, with 7 bases aligning to TRBD1. The ends lost 4 bases at V and 3 bases at J; junction bases unmatched: 0. The CDR3 runs 12 residues. Germline V gives CDR1 MGHRA, CDR2 YSYEKL. The CDR3 region has the DNA TGCGCCAGCAGCCGACAGGGCTACGAGCAGTACTTC. As protein: CASSRQGYEQYF.

V gene TRBV7-9 combines with J gene TRBJ2-1; weak D call: TRBD1 (6 bases). Germline CDR1 is SEHNR and CDR2 is FQNEAQ (reference sequence). Trimming left V 8 bases short and J 6 bases short, with 11 bases between. The CDR3 sequence is 12 residues long. CDR3 sequence reads: CASGTWTNEQFF. In nucleotides, the CDR3 is TGTGCCAGCGGGACATGGACCAATGAGCAGTTCTTC.

The chain employs TRBV29-1 and TRBJ1-1; D perhaps matches TRBD1 (6 bases). Germline CDR1 SQVTM, CDR2 ANQGSEA. V was trimmed by 6 bases and J by 3 bases, leaving 20 bases between them. This CDR3 spans 15 amino acids. CDR3 loop: CSVRGRGKGDTEAFF. Written as DNA, the CDR3 is TGCAGCGTGAGGGGTAGGGGGAAAGGGGACACTGAAGCTTTCTTT.

J is TRBJ2-5 and V is TRBV5-1; 9 nucleotides align to TRBD2. With 4 bases clipped from V and 5 bases from J, the junction kept 6 bases outside the gene matches. CDR1 SGHRS and CDR2 YFSETQ come from the germline V gene. This CDR3 contains 14 residues. CDR3 coding DNA: TGCGCCAGCAGCAGACTAGCGGAACAGGAGACCCAGTACTTC. Residues: CASSRLAEQETQYF.

This sequence joins TRBV2 and TRBJ2-2; D uncertain. CDR1 and CDR2 (germline): SNHLY, FYNNEI. The V and J ends lost 6 bases and 4 bases respectively, with 6 bases between them. CDR3 length: 12 amino acids. The CDR3, as DNA: TGTGCCAGCAGCTTTTCCACCGGGGAGCTGTTTTTT. Its protein is CASSFSTGELFF.

J is TRBJ1-1 and V is TRBV6-6; TRBD1 might be the D (5 bases). Trimming took off 5 bases at V and 5 bases at J, with 18 bases between the two ends. CDR1 MNHNY and CDR2 SVGAGI come from the germline V gene (reference sequence). The CDR3 length is 15 residues. The CDR3 sequence: CASSAGPVQETEAFF. DNA for the CDR3: TGTGCCAGCAGTGCGGGACCGGTGCAAGAAACTGAAGCTTTCTTT.

This clone was recorded once. The rearrangement links TRBV21-1 to TRBJ1-1; the D call TRBD1 from the table was never checked on the DNA. TRBV21-1 is a pseudogene. The CDR3 has 19 amino acids. The CDR3 region is CASSKAEGQGLPMNTEAFF. Here the CDR3 DNA reads TGTGCCAGCAGCAAAGCTGAGGGACAGGGCCTTCCCATGAACACTGAAGCTTTCTTT.

This clone has just a few counts. CDR3 residues: CASSLGAQGYNSPLHF. The CDR3 coding sequence is TGCGCCAGCAGCTTGGGGGCACAGGGTTATAATTCACCCCTCCACTTT. J is TRBJ1-6 and V is TRBV5-1; weak D call: TRBD1 (6 bases). CDR3 length: 16 residues. V lost 0 bases and J 4 bases, leaving 11 bases between the germline ends. CDR1 and CDR2 (germline): SGHRS, YFSETQ.

The V call is TRBV9, the J call TRBJ2-4, with TRBD2 identical over 8 bases. V was clipped by 0 bases and J by 0 bases; unmatched bases: 17. The CDR3 sequence is 21 residues long. Germline V gene lookup returns CDR1 SGDLS and CDR2 YYNGEE. The CDR3 DNA reads TGTGCCAGCAGCGTAGAAAGTGGTGAGGTAGCGGGGAAACTAGCCAAAAACATTCAGTACTTC. Protein: CASSVESGEVAGKLAKNIQYF.

The V call is TRBV9, the J call TRBJ2-3; 7 nucleotides align to TRBD2. The CDR3 is made up of 17 amino acids. The ends lost 2 bases at V and 3 bases at J; junction bases unmatched: 12. Germline-derived CDR1 and CDR2 are SGDLS and YYNGEE. In DNA, the CDR3 is TGTGCCAGCAGCGTCACTAGCGTTCCCCGCTCAACAGATACGCAGTATTTT. This sequence encodes CASSVTSVPRSTDTQYF.

This clone appeared a single time. The chain uses TRBV19 and TRBJ2-2, with D possibly matching TRBD1 (5 bases). The germline V gene encodes CDR1 LNHDA and CDR2 SQIVND (reference sequence). The CDR3 sequence is 13 residues long. V was trimmed by 9 bases and J by 1 base, leaving 9 bases between them. CDR3 DNA: TGTGCCAGCCAGACAGAGAACACCGGGGAGCTGTTTTTT. Encoded protein: CASQTENTGELFF.

The chain couples TRBV19 to TRBJ2-2; D perhaps matches TRBD1 (5 bases). The germline gives CDR1 LNHDA, CDR2 SQIVND (reference sequence). The CDR3 extends over 13 amino acids. V dropped 8 bases and J dropped 3 bases, with 10 bases sitting between them. The CDR3 DNA sequence: TGTGCCAGTCCCAGGGTGGACACCGGGGAGCTGTTTTTT. Residues: CASPRVDTGELFF. Full variable domain (outside the CDR3, taken from reference TRBV19 and TRBJ2-2): DGGITQSPKYLFRKEGQNVTLSCEQNLNHDAMYWYRQDPGQGLRLIYYSQIVNDFQKGDIAEGYSVSREKKESFPLTVTSAQKNPTAFYLCASPRVDTGELFFGEGSRLTVL.

This rearrangement joins TRBV28 to TRBJ2-5, with 10 bases that match TRBD1. CDR3 size: 14 residues. Trimming at V came to 5 bases and at J to 2 bases, leaving 2 bases not matched to a gene. Germline lookup yields CDR1 MDHEN and CDR2 SYDVKM. CDR3: CASSGTGAQETQYF. DNA for the CDR3: TGTGCCAGCAGTGGGACAGGGGCTCAAGAGACCCAGTACTTC.

The J gene is TRBJ2-3, the V gene TRBV7-2; maybe TRBD2 (5 bases). The CDR3 length is 16 residues. The ends were cut back, 1 base at V and 0 bases at J, with 11 bases in the middle. Germline values: CDR1 SGHTA, CDR2 FQGNSA. The CDR3 is CASSLDGGFSTDTQYF. Here the CDR3 DNA reads TGTGCCAGCAGCTTAGACGGAGGTTTTAGCACAGATACGCAGTATTTT.

V and J are TRBV5-5 and TRBJ1-2, with D unclear. Trimming stripped 2 bases from V and 1 base from J, with 9 bases between. The CDR3 extends over 14 amino acids. Per germline, CDR1 SGHKS and CDR2 YYEKEE (reference sequence). CDR3 protein: CASSLQQINYGYTF. CDR3 DNA: TGTGCCAGCAGCTTACAACAGATTAACTATGGCTACACCTTC.